This is a list of T cell receptor beta chains from one sample in a study of somatic mutations in cytotoxic T cells in rheumatoid arthritis. Here immunoSEQ multiplex PCR was the method, and the copy in TCRdb shows in-frame clones only, minus some. The sample lists more than 4,500 clones, approximately 78% occurring once. Input material: CD8+ T cells sorted from blood. The receptors here all came from an adult with rheumatoid arthritis. CDR3s include the opening cysteine and the closing phenylalanine or tryptophan. The D gene is left open where the match is weak. Only part of the rows carry a size: once, few, many, or a class if the clone is expanded.

J gene,clone size,CDR3 length,V gene,D gene,CDR3 protein,CDR3 DNA
TRBJ1-6,few,15,TRBV4-1,-,CASSQGEHSNSPLHF,TGCGCCAGCAGCCAAGGGGAGCATAGTAATTCACCCCTCCACTTT
TRBJ2-7,-,13,TRBV7-9,-,CASTEDGAYEQYF,TGTGCCAGCACCGAGGACGGGGCCTACGAGCAGTACTTC
TRBJ1-5,-,15,TRBV27,-,CASSPIGGAKQPQHF,TGTGCCAGCAGTCCCATCGGGGGGGCCAAACAGCCCCAGCATTTT
TRBJ2-3,-,14,TRBV5-1,-,CASSLRGPTDTQYF,TGCGCCAGCAGCTTGCGGGGGCCGACAGATACGCAGTATTTT
TRBJ2-7,-,17,TRBV7-6,TRBD1,CASSEQTAGTGAYEQYF,TGTGCCAGCAGCGAGCAGACCGCCGGGACAGGAGCCTACGAGCAGTACTTC
TRBJ1-2,-,14,TRBV28,-,CASRPPDRPPGYTF,TGTGCCAGCAGACCTCCCGACAGGCCCCCTGGCTACACCTTC
TRBJ1-1,-,13,TRBV27,-,CASSLSRNTEAFF,TGTGCCAGCAGTTTAAGCAGGAACACTGAAGCTTTCTTT
TRBJ1-2,-,13,TRBV19,-,CASMGSETYGYTF,TGTGCCAGTATGGGATCGGAAACCTATGGCTACACCTTC
TRBJ1-2,-,14,TRBV15,-,CATSREEPLGGYTF,TGTGCCACCAGCAGAGAAGAACCCCTCGGGGGCTACACCTTC
TRBJ1-3,once,17,TRBV29-1,TRBD1,CSVGQGIQYGSGNTIYF,TGCAGCGTAGGACAGGGTATACAATATGGCTCTGGAAACACCATATATTTT
TRBJ2-7,-,12,TRBV7-9,-,CASSSLALEQYF,TGTGCCAGCAGCTCCTTAGCCCTCGAGCAGTACTTC
TRBJ2-1,-,13,TRBV6-4,-,CASSVLEGDEQFF,TGTGCCAGCAGTGTTCTTGAGGGGGATGAGCAGTTCTTC
TRBJ1-1,-,13,TRBV5-6,-,CASSPGLNTEAFF,TGTGCCAGCAGCCCAGGGTTGAACACTGAAGCTTTCTTT
TRBJ2-2,-,13,TRBV28,-,CASSLTSPGELFF,TGTGCCAGCAGTTTAACCTCCCCCGGGGAGCTGTTTTTT
TRBJ1-6,-,14,TRBV5-1,-,CASKEGGDNSPLHF,TGCGCCTCCAAGGAGGGAGGTGATAATTCACCCCTCCACTTT
TRBJ2-7,-,14,TRBV7-8,TRBD1,CASSPLGQGYEQYF,TGTGCCAGCAGCCCACTCGGACAGGGCTACGAGCAGTACTTC
TRBJ2-7,-,12,TRBV29-1,-,CSVVGHAYEQYF,TGCAGCGTTGTGGGGCACGCCTACGAGCAGTACTTC
TRBJ1-5,-,14,TRBV19,-,CASGPGTLDQPQHF,TGTGCCAGTGGCCCTGGGACATTAGATCAGCCCCAGCATTTT
TRBJ1-2,few,10,TRBV6-6,-,CASSFGRYTF,TGTGCCAGCAGTTTTGGACGCTACACCTTC
TRBJ1-6,-,13,TRBV19,-,CATSQGNPSPLHF,TGTGCCACCAGTCAGGGCAACCCTTCACCCCTCCACTTT
TRBJ1-2,few,14,TRBV21-1,-,CASSKPPEVYGYTF,TGTGCCAGCAGCAAGCCGCCGGAGGTCTATGGCTACACCTTC
TRBJ2-3,-,14,TRBV30,-,CAWSVISSTDTQYF,TGTGCCTGGAGTGTAATAAGTAGCACAGATACGCAGTATTTT
TRBJ1-1,-,15,TRBV19,-,CASSIAAGMGTEAFF,TGTGCCAGTAGTATAGCGGCCGGCATGGGCACTGAAGCTTTCTTT
TRBJ1-2,-,13,TRBV30,TRBD1,CAGGQGVDYGYTF,TGTGCCGGGGGCCAGGGGGTAGACTATGGCTACACCTTC
TRBJ1-5,few,14,TRBV30,-,CAWRSGQGNQPQHF,TGTGCCTGGAGGTCGGGGCAAGGGAATCAGCCCCAGCATTTT
TRBJ2-7,-,13,TRBV25-1,-,CASSEGPPYEQYF,TGTGCCAGCAGTGAAGGACCGCCCTACGAGCAGTACTTC
TRBJ2-1,few,13,TRBV7-9,TRBD2,CASSSDFRGGQFF,TGTGCCAGCAGCTCGGACTTTCGCGGGGGGCAGTTCTTC
TRBJ2-1,-,13,TRBV10-2,-,CASSEFGVGEQFF,TGCGCCAGCAGTGAGTTCGGAGTCGGTGAGCAGTTCTTC
TRBJ1-6,-,14,TRBV14,-,CASSLRSASSPLHF,TGTGCCAGCAGCCTCCGTAGCGCTTCTTCACCCCTCCACTTT
TRBJ2-7,-,16,TRBV6-6,TRBD2,CASTKQGAGGLYEQYF,TGTGCCAGCACCAAGCAAGGAGCGGGGGGGCTCTACGAGCAGTACTTC
TRBJ2-4,-,14,TRBV28,-,CASSIDGAKNIQYF,TGTGCCAGCAGTATTGATGGGGCCAAAAACATTCAGTACTTC
TRBJ1-1,-,15,TRBV5-6,-,CASSPPAGSRAEAFF,TGTGCCAGCAGCCCCCCGGCAGGGAGTAGGGCTGAAGCTTTCTTT
TRBJ2-7,-,13,TRBV19,-,CASSWGSSYEQYF,TGTGCCAGTAGTTGGGGATCTAGCTACGAGCAGTACTTC
TRBJ2-5,large,11,TRBV6-6,-,CASSAQETQYF,TGTGCCAGCAGTGCCCAAGAGACCCAGTACTTC
TRBJ2-3,-,15,TRBV30,-,CAWSRGTEGTDTQYF,TGTGCCTGGAGTAGGGGGACGGAGGGAACAGATACGCAGTATTTT